This passage covers 25 T cell receptor beta chains from one sample sequenced in a study of PD-L1 blockade in urothelial cancer. Time point described: peripheral blood 6 weeks after treatment start. Only in-frame clones appear in the TCRdb table, and some are missing; sequencing was by immunoSEQ multiplex PCR. The repertoire consists of 40,000 to 45,000 clones, with about 80% occurring once and the leading ten covering over 13%. The starting material was PBMCs, obtained around atezolizumab (anti-PD-L1) treatment. The source is a man aged 60-69 years with urothelial cancer.

The rearrangement uses TRBV2 and TRBJ1-6; 8 positions agree with TRBD1. With 5 bases clipped from V and 7 bases from J, the junction kept 4 bases outside the gene matches. CDR1 is SNHLY, CDR2 FYNNEI, per germline. The CDR3 totals 14 residues. CDR3 region: CASSTQGENSPLHF. The CDR3 DNA is TGTGCCAGCAGTACACAGGGGGAAAATTCACCCCTCCACTTT.

V and J are TRBV6-1 and TRBJ2-2; D may be TRBD1 (6 bases). This CDR3 has 15 residues. CDR1 is MNHNS, CDR2 SASEGT, per germline. V was trimmed by 1 base and J by 6 bases, leaving 12 bases between them. The chain's CDR3 is CASSEEDSGAGELFF. In nucleotides, the CDR3 is TGTGCCAGCAGTGAAGAAGACTCAGGGGCCGGGGAGCTGTTTTTT.

V gene TRBV2 combines with J gene TRBJ1-3; 8 positions match TRBD1. V lost 7 bases to trimming and J lost 16 bases; unmatched junction nucleotides: 18. Germline values: CDR1 SNHLY, CDR2 FYNNEI. This CDR3 region has 14 residues. This CDR3 reads CASTPSRTGPVAYF. The CDR3, as DNA: TGTGCCAGCACACCTTCCCGGACAGGGCCGGTTGCGTATTTT.

The chain carries TRBV7-2 and TRBJ1-2; D is perhaps TRBD1 (5 bases). CDR3 length: 12 amino acids. Per the germline V gene, CDR1 is SGHTA and CDR2 is FQGNSA. Trimming removed 6 bases from V and 4 bases from J, with 9 bases in between. This CDR3 is CASSSGGYGYTF. The CDR3 DNA reads TGTGCCAGCAGTTCGGGGGGCTATGGCTACACCTTC.

The rearrangement links TRBV7-8 to TRBJ2-7; TRBD1 might be the D (6 bases). Between the trimmed V and J ends, which lost 0 bases and 1 base, there was a span of 19 bases. The CDR3 runs 18 residues. The germline V gene has CDR1 SGHVS and CDR2 FQNEAQ. The CDR3 here is CASSLARRQAGPSYEQYF. The CDR3 coding sequence is TGTGCCAGCAGCTTAGCCAGGAGACAGGCGGGCCCATCCTACGAGCAGTACTTC.

This clone was counted a few times. The chain recombines TRBV27 with TRBJ2-2; 7 nucleotides align to TRBD1. Per germline, CDR1 MNHEY and CDR2 SMNVEV (reference sequence). V shed 6 bases and J 2 bases; nucleotides not matched to a gene: 9. This CDR3 has 16 amino acids. CDR3 region: CASRPGTALNTGELFF. The DNA for the CDR3 is TGTGCCAGCAGACCCGGGACAGCGTTAAACACCGGGGAGCTGTTTTTT.

The sample holds one count of this clone. The genes are TRBV27 and TRBJ1-2, with a weak D call TRBD1 (5 bases). Trimming cost V 6 bases and J 8 bases, with 13 bases left between them. Germline-derived CDR1 and CDR2 are MNHEY and SMNVEV (reference sequence). This CDR3 has 12 residues. The CDR3: CASRSGLRGYTF. The CDR3 region has the DNA TGTGCCAGCAGATCAGGGTTACGGGGCTACACCTTC.

The chain links TRBV5-1 to TRBJ2-1, with 9 bases matching TRBD2. In germline, CDR1 is SGHRS, CDR2 YFSETQ. Losses at the gene ends were 4 bases for V and 2 bases for J; bases not matched to a gene: 16. The CDR3 contains 19 residues. The CDR3 nucleotides are TGCGCCAGCAGCGCTGGAGTGGCTAGCGGGGCACAAGCCTACAATGAGCAGTTCTTC. As protein: CASSAGVASGAQAYNEQFF.

V is TRBV5-1 and J is TRBJ1-4, with a weak D call TRBD1 (5 bases). Trimming shortened V by 3 bases and J by 8 bases, and 14 bases separated the two germline ends. The length of the CDR3 is 14 residues. CDR1 SGHRS and CDR2 YFSETQ come from the germline V gene. The CDR3 here is CASSYGTGQEKLFF. The CDR3 bases are TGCGCCAGCAGCTACGGGACTGGGCAAGAAAAACTGTTTTTT.

The J gene is TRBJ1-5, the V gene TRBV7-2; D perhaps matches TRBD1 (5 bases). V dropped 2 bases and J dropped 7 bases, with 9 bases sitting between them. The CDR3 covers 13 residues. Germline V gene lookup returns CDR1 SGHTA and CDR2 FQGNSA. This chain's CDR3 is CASSLFREQPQHF. CDR3 bases: TGTGCCAGCAGCTTATTCAGGGAACAGCCCCAGCATTTT. The full variable domain, with the rest looked up from reference TRBV7-2 and TRBJ1-5, is GAGVSQSPSNKVTEKGKDVELRCDPISGHTALYWYRQSLGQGLEFLIYFQGNSAPDKSGLPSDRFSAERTGGSVSTLTIQRTQQEDSAVYLCASSLFREQPQHFGDGTRLSIL.

The V and J genes are TRBV2 and TRBJ2-7, with TRBD2 matching 7 bases. Germline trimming cut 6 bases from V and 1 base from J; bases unmatched to any gene: 9. The length of the CDR3 is 15 residues. CDR1 is SNHLY and CDR2 is FYNNEI in the germline V gene. The CDR3 DNA follows: TGTGCCAGCAGCGACGGGGGGACGTTGTCCTACGAGCAGTACTTC. Protein product: CASSDGGTLSYEQYF.

V usage is TRBV6-5 and J usage is TRBJ1-1; D unclear. There are 11 residues in the CDR3. In germline, CDR1 is MNHEY, CDR2 SVGAGI. V was trimmed by 7 bases and J by 4 bases, leaving 7 bases between them. The CDR3 region is CASTSLTEAFF. The CDR3, as DNA: TGTGCCAGCACCTCACTCACTGAAGCTTTCTTT.

The CDR3 loop is CASSSDRGTNTEAFF. The CDR3 DNA reads TGTGCCAGCAGCTCAGACAGGGGAACGAACACTGAAGCTTTCTTT. The chain joins TRBV5-4 to TRBJ1-1; 8 bases map to TRBD1. The CDR3 has 15 residues. Germline V gene lookup returns CDR1 SGHNT and CDR2 YYREEE (reference sequence). Germline trimming cut 3 bases from V and 1 base from J; bases unmatched to any gene: 5.

This rearrangement joins TRBV29-1 to TRBJ2-3, with D maybe TRBD2 (7 bases). CDR3 size: 16 residues. Trimming removed 1 base from V and 0 bases from J, with 14 bases in between. Germline lookup yields CDR1 SQVTM and CDR2 ANQGSEA. The CDR3 sequence is CSVEGGRGASTDTQYF. CDR3 nucleotide sequence: TGCAGCGTTGAAGGTGGGAGGGGGGCTAGCACAGATACGCAGTATTTT.

V is TRBV19 and J is TRBJ1-1; D uncertain. The CDR3 length is 15 residues. CDR1 is LNHDA and CDR2 is SQIVND in the germline V gene (reference sequence). Trimming pared 1 base from V and 0 bases from J, leaving 9 bases between. The DNA for the CDR3 is TGTGCCAGTAGTATAGGCGGGAAGATGAACACTGAAGCTTTCTTT. Amino acids: CASSIGGKMNTEAFF.

The chain links TRBV6-6 to TRBJ1-5; D call uncertain. The CDR3 contains 13 residues. Germline loops: CDR1 MNHNY, CDR2 SVGAGI (reference sequence). V was shortened by 6 bases and J by 4 bases, with 10 bases between the two germline ends. CDR3 amino acids: CASSFSGNQPQHF. In DNA form, the CDR3 reads TGTGCCAGCAGCTTCTCGGGGAATCAGCCCCAGCATTTT.

The rearrangement joins TRBV12-5 to TRBJ2-5, with TRBD1 matching over 8 bases. There are 16 residues in the CDR3. After removal of 7 bases from V and 4 bases from J, the junction contained 14 bases not matched to a gene. Germline V gene data show CDR1 as LGHNT and CDR2 as FRNRAP. CDR3 nucleotides: TGTGCTAGTGCCATCGATGACAGGGGAGGAGGAGAGACCCAGTACTTC. Amino acid sequence: CASAIDDRGGGETQYF.

The chain combines TRBV29-1 with TRBJ1-2; TRBD1 is a possible D gene (6 bases). CDR1 SQVTM and CDR2 ANQGSEA come from the germline V gene. Trimming removed 7 bases at V and 3 bases at J, with 12 bases between. This CDR3 has 12 residues. The CDR3 spells CSAGEGDYGYTF. Written as DNA, the CDR3 is TGCAGCGCAGGGGAGGGGGACTATGGCTACACCTTC.

The genes are TRBV20-1 and TRBJ2-3; D is uncertain. V lost 4 bases, J lost 6 bases, and 8 bases lay in between. The germline gives CDR1 DFQATT, CDR2 SNEGSKA (reference sequence). CDR3 size: 11 residues. The CDR3 DNA reads as TGCAGTGCTACCATAGAGGATACGCAGTATTTT. Protein: CSATIEDTQYF.

V is TRBV28 and J is TRBJ2-2; 14 bases are a match to TRBD2. This CDR3 has 16 residues. Germline V gene data show CDR1 as MDHEN and CDR2 as SYDVKM. Unmatched junction bases numbered 3, after V lost 4 bases and J lost 5 bases. The CDR3 coding sequence is TGTGCCAGCAGTTGGACTAGCGGGGGGCCGACCGGGGAGCTGTTTTTT. It codes for CASSWTSGGPTGELFF.

Of note for this clone: At one of its ends the junction is not consistent with the germline gene, which may arise from a read error. The chain employs TRBV7-2 and TRBJ2-7; tentative D call: TRBD2 (5 bases). This CDR3 has 13 amino acids. CDR1 SGHTA and CDR2 FQGNSA come from the germline V gene. CDR3 nucleotides: TGTGCCAGTAGCTTACACCCTCGGGGTGAGCAGTACTTC. This gives the protein CASSLHPRGEQYF.

This rearrangement joins TRBV28 to TRBJ1-2, with TRBD1 as a possible D gene (6 bases). V shed 7 bases and J shed 0 bases, with 18 bases lying between them. Germline assignment: CDR1 MDHEN and CDR2 SYDVKM. The CDR3 is 16 amino acids. CDR3: CASTPGGGRANYGYTF. CDR3 DNA: TGTGCCAGCACCCCTGGGGGCGGTAGAGCTAACTATGGCTACACCTTC.

The gene calls are TRBV21-1 and TRBJ2-7; the table calls TRBD1, which could not be checked here. TRBV21-1 is reported as a pseudogene. The CDR3 length is 16 residues. CDR3 nucleotides: TGTGCCAGCAGCACTCACTACCGGGACAGATCCTACGAGCAGTACTTC. Translated, it gives CASSTHYRDRSYEQYF.

The V and J genes are TRBV5-5 and TRBJ1-2, with D tentatively TRBD1 (6 bases). CDR1 is SGHKS, CDR2 YYEKEE, per germline (reference sequence). V dropped 0 bases and J dropped 1 base, with 16 bases sitting between them. The CDR3 covers 17 residues. Here the CDR3 DNA reads TGTGCCAGCAGCTTGGAGGGGGAGGGCAGGAGTAACTATGGCTACACCTTC. Its translation is CASSLEGEGRSNYGYTF.

The chain employs TRBV27 and TRBJ2-1; 9 bases line up with TRBD2. The germline CDR1 and CDR2 sequences are MNHEY and SMNVEV (reference sequence). CDR3 length: 16 amino acids. The junction had 3 bases not matched to a gene; V was cut back by 3 bases and J by 0 bases. CDR3 sequence: CASSLRGGSSYNEQFF. Here the CDR3 DNA reads TGTGCCAGCAGTTTGCGGGGGGGGAGCTCCTACAATGAGCAGTTCTTC.